This T cell receptor (beta chain) was captured by sequencing in a study of cytotoxic CD8 clonotypes in ibrutinib-treated CLL. At the level of the study: Across samples, productive templates numbered a few hundred thousand and productive rearrangements reached over 90,000 on average. Study-wide results and limits: Clonality, elevated at ibrutinib response, dropped back toward baseline at progression.

This table comes from immunoSEQ multiplex PCR, and its TCRdb copy is limited to in-frame clones, with some not included. The data show fewer than 35,000 clones, 85% seen once. Germline V gives CDR1 SGHRS, CDR2 YFSETQ. V gave up 4 bases and J gave up 0 bases, with 10 bases separating them. The CDR3 contains 15 residues. Regarding this clone: Its cognate antigen is unknown.

Sequencing was performed on PBMCs, taken after 24 months of ibrutinib treatment. The TCR was taken from a human donor with chronic lymphocytic leukemia. The chain has TRBV5-1 and TRBJ2-2; D is possibly TRBD1 or TRBD2 (5 bases each). As DNA, the CDR3 is TGCGCCAGCAGCCCCCGGGGACCGAACACCGGGGAGCTGTTTTTT. This translates into CASSPRGPNTGELFF.